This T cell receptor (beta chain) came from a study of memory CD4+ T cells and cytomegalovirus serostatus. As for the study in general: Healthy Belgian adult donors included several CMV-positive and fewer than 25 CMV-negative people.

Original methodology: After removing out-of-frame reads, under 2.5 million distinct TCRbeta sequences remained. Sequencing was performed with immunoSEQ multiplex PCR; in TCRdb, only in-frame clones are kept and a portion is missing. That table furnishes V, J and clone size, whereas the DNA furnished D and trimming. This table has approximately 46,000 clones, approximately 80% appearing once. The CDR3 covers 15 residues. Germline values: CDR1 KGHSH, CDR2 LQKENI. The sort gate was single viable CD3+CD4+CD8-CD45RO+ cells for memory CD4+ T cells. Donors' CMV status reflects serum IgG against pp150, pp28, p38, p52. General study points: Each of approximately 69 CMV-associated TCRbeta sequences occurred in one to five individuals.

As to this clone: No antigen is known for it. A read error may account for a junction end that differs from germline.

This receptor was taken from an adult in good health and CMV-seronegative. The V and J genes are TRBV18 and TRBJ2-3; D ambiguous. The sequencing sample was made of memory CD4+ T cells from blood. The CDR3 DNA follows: TGTGCCAGCTCCCCACCTGGACCGGGCGCAGATACGCAGTATTTT. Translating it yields CASSPPGPGADTQYF.